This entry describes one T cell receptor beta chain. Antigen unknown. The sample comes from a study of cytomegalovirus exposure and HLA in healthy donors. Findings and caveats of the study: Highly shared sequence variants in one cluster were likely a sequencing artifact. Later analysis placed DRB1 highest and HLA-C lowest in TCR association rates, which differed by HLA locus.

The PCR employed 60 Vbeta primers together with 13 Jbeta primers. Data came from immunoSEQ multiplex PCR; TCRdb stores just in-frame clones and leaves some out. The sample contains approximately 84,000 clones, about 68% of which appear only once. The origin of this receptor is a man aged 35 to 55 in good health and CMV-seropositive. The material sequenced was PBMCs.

In nucleotides, the CDR3 is TGTGCCAGCAGCCAAGATACGGCAGGTGAAGCTTTCTTT. Amino acids: CASSQDTAGEAFF. The chain recombines TRBV4-2 with TRBJ1-1, with unresolved D. The CDR3 is 13 residues long. V dropped 0 bases and J dropped 7 bases, with 9 bases sitting between them. Germline CDR1 reads LGHNA; CDR2 reads YNFKEQ.